This T cell receptor beta chain was documented in a study of identical twins (dated by TCRdb to the mid-2010s). General notes on the study: TCR alpha and beta repertoires from monozygotic twins, unrelated adults of various ages and cord blood were deep-sequenced to test whether fetal clonotypes persist. To rule out contamination, the twin experiments were replicated at different times with different library preparation protocols.

This clonotype was recorded many times. Its recognized antigen is unknown. Base qualities are missing; no much larger clone stands one base away. All donors were healthy Caucasians. The twin cohort comprised three pairs of female monozygotic twins, all aged about 18 to 30 years. The RNA used for TCR libraries was isolated from peripheral blood mononuclear cells. Libraries were prepared through 5' RACE. Sequencing relied on an Illumina HiSeq 2000. A universal primer binding site was added through template switching, and the final cDNA carried a unique molecular identifier so that TCR cDNA molecules could be counted accurately. Specific primers in the conserved constant-segment region were used to synthesize first-strand cDNA for the TCR alpha and beta chains. To control for contamination, every cDNA library was double barcoded, receiving both a SMART-Mk sample barcode and Illumina barcodes. TruSeq adapter sequences, together with Illumina sample barcodes, were added in two successive PCR steps. The TCR alpha and beta cDNA libraries were sequenced on the Illumina HiSeq platform using custom primers. From the authors' description of their analysis: Raw reads were processed with MiGEC to extract unique molecular identifiers, and MiXCR was used to determine CDR3 positions. For each individual, recombination models were inferred using an EM algorithm with the repgenHMM and IGoR tools. The tcR package in R was used for shared clonotype analysis, with sharing normalized by the product of cloneset sizes. To study raw recombination without the effects of thymic and clonal selection, out-of-frame nonproductive sequences were analyzed. TCRdb handled the public reads itself, with Q25 trimming in fastp and clone calling in MiXCR, and kept productive beta chains. Records with the same CDR3 protein are collapsed into one entry carrying the most frequent genes and DNA. TCRdb assigned the V and J calls; the authors' analysis was not used. Counted in this sample were about 890,000 distinct CDR3 sequences; roughly an eighth of them appeared once. The ten top clones hold roughly 1.6% of the sample.

V and J are trimmed by 0 bases and 7 bases, and the gene matches miss 18 bases of the junction. The CDR3 holds 19 amino acids from the cysteine to the phenylalanine. This entry keeps only the CDR3 DNA: 57 bases, framed from base 1. Reading the germline V gene gives CDR1 MGHRA and CDR2 YSYEKL. Overall study results and their limits: Compared with coincidental sharing between unrelated individuals, out-of-frame TCR alpha sequences shared between twins had an excess of sequences with low generation probability. Abundant cord blood beta clonotypes carried fewer insertions; young adult naive repertoires showed a weaker similar trend, while memory repertoires showed none. Invariant T cells such as MAIT and iNKT could partly confound zero-insertion analyses, although diverse VJ usage argued against such confounding for most clonotypes. A weaker excess of twin sharing was found in beta out-of-frame sequences because the signal-to-noise ratio was lowered by fewer shared sequences. Recombination models systematically underestimated out-of-frame TCR alpha sharing in monozygotic twins but agreed with sharing between unrelated individuals. Conclusions relied on cross-sectional statistical analysis, since the same donors could not be followed over many years.

The same specimen was also included in a second study, on yellow fever vaccine responses in identical twins. The second paper states: According to the authors, in identical twins the way T cells responded to vaccination appeared partly convergent and partly personalized. In the study, vaccine-responding T cell clones were precisely tracked in identical twins.

This receptor was obtained from a woman between 18 and 30 years old in good health. Sequencing was carried out using PBMCs. The chain links TRBV4-1 with TRBJ2-3, with 8 central nucleotides matching TRBD2. Here is the DNA: TGCGCCAGCAGCCAAGATCCGGGGGGGATAGGGGGTCCCGTTCATACGCAGTATTTT. It encodes CASSQDPGGIGGPVHTQYF.